This T cell receptor beta chain was obtained from a study of CDR3 diversity in severe acne. The CDR3 has 15 amino acids. CDR1 and CDR2 (germline): SGHDT, YYEEEE. V shed 4 bases, J shed 4 bases, and the junction held 4 bases outside the gene matches. TCRdb processed the PCR reads anew with MiXCR; each CDR3 protein has one entry. The sample lists over 70,000 distinct CDR3 sequences, 45% to 60% occurring once. V is TRBV5-6 and J is TRBJ2-1; 11 bases match TRBD1. The sequenced material came from blood. This receptor was taken from a male donor in good health, without acne. CDR3 DNA sequence: TGTGCCAGCAGCCATGGACAGGGGGCGTACAATGAGCAGTTCTTC. Translated, it gives CASSHGQGAYNEQFF.